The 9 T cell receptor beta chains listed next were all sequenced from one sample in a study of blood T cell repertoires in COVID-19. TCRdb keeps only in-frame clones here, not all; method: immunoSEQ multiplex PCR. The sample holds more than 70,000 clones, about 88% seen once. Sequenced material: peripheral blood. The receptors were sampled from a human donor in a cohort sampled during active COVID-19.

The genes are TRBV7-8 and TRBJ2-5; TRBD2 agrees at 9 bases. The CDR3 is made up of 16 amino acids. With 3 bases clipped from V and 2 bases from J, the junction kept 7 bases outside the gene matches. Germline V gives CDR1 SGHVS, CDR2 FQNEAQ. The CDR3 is CASSLGSGGYQETQYF. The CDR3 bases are TGTGCCAGCAGCTTGGGTAGCGGGGGATATCAAGAGACCCAGTACTTC.

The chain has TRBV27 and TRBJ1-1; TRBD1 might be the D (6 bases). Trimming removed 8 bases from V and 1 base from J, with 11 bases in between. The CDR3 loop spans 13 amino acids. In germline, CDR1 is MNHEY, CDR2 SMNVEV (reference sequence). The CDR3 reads CASGAGENTEAFF. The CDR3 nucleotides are TGTGCCAGCGGGGCAGGGGAGAACACTGAAGCTTTCTTT.

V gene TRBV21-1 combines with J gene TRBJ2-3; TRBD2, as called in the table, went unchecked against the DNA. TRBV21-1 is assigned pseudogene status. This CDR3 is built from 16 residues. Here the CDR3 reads CASSKGSTSHTDTQYF. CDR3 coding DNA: TGTGCCAGCAGCAAAGGTTCCACTAGCCACACAGATACGCAGTATTTT.

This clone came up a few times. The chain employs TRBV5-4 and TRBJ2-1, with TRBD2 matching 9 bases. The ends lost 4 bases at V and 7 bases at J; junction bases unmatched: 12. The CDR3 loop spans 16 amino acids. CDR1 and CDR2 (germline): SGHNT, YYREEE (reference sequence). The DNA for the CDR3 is TGTGCCAGCAGCGACAAACGGACTAGCGTAGGGAATGAGCAGTTCTTC. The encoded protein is CASSDKRTSVGNEQFF.

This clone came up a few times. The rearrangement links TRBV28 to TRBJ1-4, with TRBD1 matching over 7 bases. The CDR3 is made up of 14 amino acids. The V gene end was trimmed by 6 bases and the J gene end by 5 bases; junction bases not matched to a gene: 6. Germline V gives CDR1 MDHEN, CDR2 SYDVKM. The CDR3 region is CASSSRQGNEKLFF. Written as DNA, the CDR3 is TGTGCCAGCAGCAGCAGACAGGGCAATGAAAAACTGTTTTTT.

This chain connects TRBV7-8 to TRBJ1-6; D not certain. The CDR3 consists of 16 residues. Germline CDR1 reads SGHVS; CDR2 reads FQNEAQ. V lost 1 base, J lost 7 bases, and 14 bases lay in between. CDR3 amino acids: CASSLGTAAANSPLHF. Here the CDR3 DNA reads TGTGCCAGCAGCTTAGGCACGGCCGCGGCCAATTCACCCCTCCACTTT.

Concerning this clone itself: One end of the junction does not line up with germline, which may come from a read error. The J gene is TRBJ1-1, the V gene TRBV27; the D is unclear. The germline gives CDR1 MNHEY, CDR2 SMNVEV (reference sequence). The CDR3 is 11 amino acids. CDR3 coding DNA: TGCGCCTCCAGACAGAACACTGAAGCTTTCTTT. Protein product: CASRQNTEAFF.

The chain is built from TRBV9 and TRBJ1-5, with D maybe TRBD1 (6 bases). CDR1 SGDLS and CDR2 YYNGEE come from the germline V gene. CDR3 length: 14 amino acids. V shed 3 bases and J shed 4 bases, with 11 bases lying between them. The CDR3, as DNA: TGTGCCAGCAGCGCGGACAGCCAAAATCAGCCCCAGCATTTT. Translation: CASSADSQNQPQHF.

The CDR3 region is CASSMGTGSVRSRQYF. DNA of the CDR3: TGTGCCAGTAGTATGGGGACAGGGTCCGTCCGTAGTCGGCAGTACTTC. J is TRBJ2-7 and V is TRBV19; 9 positions agree with TRBD1. Trimming cost V 3 bases and J 9 bases; bases outside gene matches: 15. The CDR3 runs to 16 residues. Germline loops: CDR1 LNHDA, CDR2 SQIVND (reference sequence).